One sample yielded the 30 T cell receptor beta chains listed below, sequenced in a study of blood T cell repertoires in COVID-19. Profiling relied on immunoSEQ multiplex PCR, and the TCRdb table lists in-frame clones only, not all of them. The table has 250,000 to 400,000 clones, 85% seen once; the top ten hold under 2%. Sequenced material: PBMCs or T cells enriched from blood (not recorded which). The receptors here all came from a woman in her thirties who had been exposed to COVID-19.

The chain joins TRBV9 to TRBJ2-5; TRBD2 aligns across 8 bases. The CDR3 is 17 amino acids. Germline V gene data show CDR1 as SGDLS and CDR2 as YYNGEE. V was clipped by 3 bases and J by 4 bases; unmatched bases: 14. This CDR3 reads CASSADLNSGVGETQYF. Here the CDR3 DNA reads TGTGCCAGCAGCGCCGACTTAAATAGCGGGGTCGGAGAGACCCAGTACTTC.

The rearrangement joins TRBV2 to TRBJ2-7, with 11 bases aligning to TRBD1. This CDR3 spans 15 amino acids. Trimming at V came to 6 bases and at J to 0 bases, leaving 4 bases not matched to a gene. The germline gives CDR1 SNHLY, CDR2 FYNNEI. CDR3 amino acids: CASRMDRGRSYEQYF. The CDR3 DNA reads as TGTGCCAGCAGAATGGACAGGGGGCGCTCCTACGAGCAGTACTTC. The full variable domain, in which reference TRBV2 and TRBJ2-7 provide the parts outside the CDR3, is EPEVTQTPSHQVTQMGQEVILRCVPISNHLYFYWYRQILGQKVEFLVSFYNNEISEKSEIFDDQFSVERPDGSNFTLKIRSTKLEDSAMYFCASRMDRGRSYEQYFGPGTRLTVT.

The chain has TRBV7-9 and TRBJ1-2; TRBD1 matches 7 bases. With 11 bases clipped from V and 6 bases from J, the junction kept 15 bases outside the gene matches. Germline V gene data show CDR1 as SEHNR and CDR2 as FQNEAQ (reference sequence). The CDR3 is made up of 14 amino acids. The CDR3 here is CAARESGTENGYTF. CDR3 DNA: TGTGCCGCCAGGGAATCCGGGACAGAAAATGGCTACACCTTC. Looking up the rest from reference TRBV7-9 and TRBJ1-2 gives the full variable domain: DTGVSQNPRHKITKRGQNVTFRCDPISEHNRLYWYRQTLGQGPEFLTYFQNEAQLEKSRLLSDRFSAERPKGSFSTLEIQRTEQGDSAMYLCAARESGTENGYTFGSGTRLTVV.

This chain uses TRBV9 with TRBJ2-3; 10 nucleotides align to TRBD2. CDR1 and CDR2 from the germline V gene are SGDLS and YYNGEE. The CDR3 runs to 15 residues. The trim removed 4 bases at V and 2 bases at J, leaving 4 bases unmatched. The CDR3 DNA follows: TGTGCCAGCAGCCTCGGACTAGCGGACACAGATACGCAGTATTTT. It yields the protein CASSLGLADTDTQYF.

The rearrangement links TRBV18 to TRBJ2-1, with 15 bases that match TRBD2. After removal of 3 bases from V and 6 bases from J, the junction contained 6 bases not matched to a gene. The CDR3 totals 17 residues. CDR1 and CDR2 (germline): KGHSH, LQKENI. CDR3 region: CASSPGTSGRMGNEQFF. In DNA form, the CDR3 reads TGTGCCAGCTCACCGGGGACTAGCGGGAGGATGGGCAATGAGCAGTTCTTC.

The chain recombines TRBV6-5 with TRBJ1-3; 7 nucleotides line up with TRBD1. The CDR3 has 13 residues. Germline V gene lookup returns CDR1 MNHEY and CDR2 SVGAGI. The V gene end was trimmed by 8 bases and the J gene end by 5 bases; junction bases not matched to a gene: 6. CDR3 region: CASSPGQRNTIYF. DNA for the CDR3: TGTGCCAGCTCCCCGGGACAGCGAAACACCATATATTTT.

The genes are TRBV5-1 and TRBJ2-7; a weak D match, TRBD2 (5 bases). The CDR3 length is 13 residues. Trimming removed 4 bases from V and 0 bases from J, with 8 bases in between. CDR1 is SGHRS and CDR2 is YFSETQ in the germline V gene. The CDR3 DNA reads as TGCGCCAGCAGCGCGGACTCCTCCTACGAGCAGTACTTC. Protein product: CASSADSSYEQYF.

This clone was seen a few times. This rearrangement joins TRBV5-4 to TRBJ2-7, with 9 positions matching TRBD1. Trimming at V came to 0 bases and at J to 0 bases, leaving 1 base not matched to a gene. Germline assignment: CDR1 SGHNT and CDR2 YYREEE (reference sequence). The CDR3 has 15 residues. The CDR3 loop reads CASSLATGGSYEQYF. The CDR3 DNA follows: TGTGCCAGCAGCTTGGCGACAGGGGGCTCCTACGAGCAGTACTTC.

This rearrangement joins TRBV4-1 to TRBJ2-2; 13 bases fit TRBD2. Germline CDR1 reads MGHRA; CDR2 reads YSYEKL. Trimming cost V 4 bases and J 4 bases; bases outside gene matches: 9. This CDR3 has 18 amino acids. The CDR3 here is CASSPFGLAGDRTGELFF. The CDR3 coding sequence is TGCGCCAGCAGCCCCTTCGGACTAGCGGGGGACCGCACCGGGGAGCTGTTTTTT.

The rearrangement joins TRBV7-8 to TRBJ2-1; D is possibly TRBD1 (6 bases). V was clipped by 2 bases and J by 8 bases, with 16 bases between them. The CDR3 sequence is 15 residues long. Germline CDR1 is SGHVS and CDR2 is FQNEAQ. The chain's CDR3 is CASSLWGAGADEQFF. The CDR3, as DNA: TGTGCCAGCAGCTTATGGGGAGCAGGGGCGGATGAGCAGTTCTTC.

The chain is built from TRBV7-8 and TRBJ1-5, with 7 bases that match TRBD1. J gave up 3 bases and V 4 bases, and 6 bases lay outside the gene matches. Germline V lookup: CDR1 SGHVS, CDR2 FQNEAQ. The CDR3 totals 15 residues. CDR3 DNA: TGTGCCAGCAGCTGGAATCAGGGGGACAATCAGCCCCAGCATTTT. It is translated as CASSWNQGDNQPQHF.

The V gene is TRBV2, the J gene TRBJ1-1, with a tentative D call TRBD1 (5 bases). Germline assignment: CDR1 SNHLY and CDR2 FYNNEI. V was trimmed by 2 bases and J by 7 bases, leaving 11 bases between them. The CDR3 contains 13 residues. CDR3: CASSEIHQGEAFF. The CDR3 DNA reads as TGTGCCAGCAGTGAAATCCACCAGGGTGAAGCTTTCTTT.

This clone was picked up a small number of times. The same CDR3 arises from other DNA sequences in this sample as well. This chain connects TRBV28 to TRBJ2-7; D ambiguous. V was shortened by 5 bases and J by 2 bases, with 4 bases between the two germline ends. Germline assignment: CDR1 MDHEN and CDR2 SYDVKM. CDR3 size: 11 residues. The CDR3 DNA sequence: TGTGCCAGCAGTCCCGCCTACGAGCAGTACTTC. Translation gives CASSPAYEQYF.

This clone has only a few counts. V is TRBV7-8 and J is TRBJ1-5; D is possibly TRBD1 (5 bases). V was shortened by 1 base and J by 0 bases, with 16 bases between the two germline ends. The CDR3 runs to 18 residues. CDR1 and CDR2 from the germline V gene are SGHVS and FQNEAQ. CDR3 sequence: CASSLVKTADYSNQPQHF. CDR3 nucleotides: TGTGCCAGCAGCTTAGTTAAGACAGCAGATTATAGCAATCAGCCCCAGCATTTT.

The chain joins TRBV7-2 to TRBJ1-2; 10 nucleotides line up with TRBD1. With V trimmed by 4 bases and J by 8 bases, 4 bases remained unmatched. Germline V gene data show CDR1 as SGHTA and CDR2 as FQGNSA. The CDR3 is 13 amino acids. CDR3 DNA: TGTGCCAGCAGCTCGACAGGGGGCGGGGGCTACACCTTC. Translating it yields CASSSTGGGGYTF.

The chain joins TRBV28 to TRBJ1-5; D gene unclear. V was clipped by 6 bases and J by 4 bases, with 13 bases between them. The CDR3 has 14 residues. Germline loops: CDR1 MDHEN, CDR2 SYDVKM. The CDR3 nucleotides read TGTGCCAGCAGCCCTGGACTTATAAATCAGCCCCAGCATTTT. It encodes CASSPGLINQPQHF. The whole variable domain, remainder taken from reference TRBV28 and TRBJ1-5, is DVKVTQSSRYLVKRTGEKVFLECVQDMDHENMFWYRQDPGLGLRLIYFSYDVKMKEKGDIPEGYSVSREKKERFSLILESASTNQTSMYLCASSPGLINQPQHFGDGTRLSIL.

CDR3 loop: CASTEQGLMNTEAFF. CDR3 coding DNA: TGTGCCAGCACCGAACAGGGCCTCATGAACACTGAAGCTTTCTTT. The chain links TRBV7-8 to TRBJ1-1; D might be TRBD1 (6 bases). The CDR3 is 15 residues long. Per the germline V gene, CDR1 is SGHVS and CDR2 is FQNEAQ. V dropped 7 bases and J dropped 0 bases, with 15 bases sitting between them.

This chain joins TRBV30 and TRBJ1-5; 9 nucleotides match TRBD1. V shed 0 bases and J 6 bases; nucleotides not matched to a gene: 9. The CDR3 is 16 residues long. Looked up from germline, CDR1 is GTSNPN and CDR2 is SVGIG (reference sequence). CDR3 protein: CAWSVLTGGRGQPQHF. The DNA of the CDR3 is TGTGCCTGGAGTGTACTGACAGGGGGAAGGGGTCAGCCCCAGCATTTT.

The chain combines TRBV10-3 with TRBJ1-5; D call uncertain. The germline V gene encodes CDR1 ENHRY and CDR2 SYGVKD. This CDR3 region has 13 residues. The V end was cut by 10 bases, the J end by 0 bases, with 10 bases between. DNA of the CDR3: TGTGCCACCCAACAGAGTAGCAATCAGCCCCAGCATTTT. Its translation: CATQQSSNQPQHF.

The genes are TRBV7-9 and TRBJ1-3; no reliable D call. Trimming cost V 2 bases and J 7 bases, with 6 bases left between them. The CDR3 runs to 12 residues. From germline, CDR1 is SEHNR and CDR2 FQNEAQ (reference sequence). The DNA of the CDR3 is TGTGCCAGCAGCTTAAATGAGAACACCATATATTTT. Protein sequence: CASSLNENTIYF.

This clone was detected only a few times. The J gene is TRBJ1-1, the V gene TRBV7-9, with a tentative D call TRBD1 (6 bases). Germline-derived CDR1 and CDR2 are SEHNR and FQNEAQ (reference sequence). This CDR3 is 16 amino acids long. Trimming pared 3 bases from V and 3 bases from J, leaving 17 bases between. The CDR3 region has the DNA TGTGCCAGCAGCTTTGAGCAGGGGAGGGGGTACACTGAAGCTTTCTTT. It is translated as CASSFEQGRGYTEAFF.

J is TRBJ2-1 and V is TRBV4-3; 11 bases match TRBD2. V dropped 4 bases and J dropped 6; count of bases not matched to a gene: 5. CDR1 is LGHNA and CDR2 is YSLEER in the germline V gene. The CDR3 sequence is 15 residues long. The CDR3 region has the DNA TGCGCCAGCAGCCGTCCTAGCGGGGGGTCCAATGAGCAGTTCTTC. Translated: CASSRPSGGSNEQFF.

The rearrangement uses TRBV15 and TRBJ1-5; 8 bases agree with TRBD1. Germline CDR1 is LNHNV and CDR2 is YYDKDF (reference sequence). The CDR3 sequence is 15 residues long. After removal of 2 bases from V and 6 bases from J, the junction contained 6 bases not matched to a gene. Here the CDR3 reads CATSRSGGAGQPQHF. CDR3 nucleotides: TGTGCCACCAGCAGATCAGGGGGCGCGGGTCAGCCCCAGCATTTT.

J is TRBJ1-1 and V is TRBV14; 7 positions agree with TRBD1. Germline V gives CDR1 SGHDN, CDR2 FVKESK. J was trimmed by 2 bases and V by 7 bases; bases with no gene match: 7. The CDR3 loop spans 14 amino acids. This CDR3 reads CASTTSGGNTEAFF. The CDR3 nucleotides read TGTGCCAGCACCACTTCAGGGGGAAACACTGAAGCTTTCTTT.

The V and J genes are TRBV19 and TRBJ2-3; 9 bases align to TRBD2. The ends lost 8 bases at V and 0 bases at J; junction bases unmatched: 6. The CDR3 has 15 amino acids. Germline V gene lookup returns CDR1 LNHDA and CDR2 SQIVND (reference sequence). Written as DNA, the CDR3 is TGTGCCAGTGGGTCTCTAGCGGGGAGCACAGATACGCAGTATTTT. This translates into CASGSLAGSTDTQYF. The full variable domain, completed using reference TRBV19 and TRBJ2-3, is DGGITQSPKYLFRKEGQNVTLSCEQNLNHDAMYWYRQDPGQGLRLIYYSQIVNDFQKGDIAEGYSVSREKKESFPLTVTSAQKNPTAFYLCASGSLAGSTDTQYFGPGTRLTVL.

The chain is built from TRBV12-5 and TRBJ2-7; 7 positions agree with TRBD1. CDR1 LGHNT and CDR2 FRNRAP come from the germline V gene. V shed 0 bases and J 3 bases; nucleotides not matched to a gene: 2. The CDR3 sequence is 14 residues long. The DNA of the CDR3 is TGTGCTAGTGGTTTGGTCCGGACAGGCTACGAGCAGTACTTC. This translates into CASGLVRTGYEQYF.

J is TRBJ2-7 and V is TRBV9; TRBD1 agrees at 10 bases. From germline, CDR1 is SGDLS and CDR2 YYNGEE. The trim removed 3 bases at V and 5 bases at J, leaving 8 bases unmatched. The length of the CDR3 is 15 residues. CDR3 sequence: CASSGGDRGTDEQYF. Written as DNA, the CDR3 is TGTGCCAGCAGCGGTGGGGACAGGGGCACTGACGAGCAGTACTTC.

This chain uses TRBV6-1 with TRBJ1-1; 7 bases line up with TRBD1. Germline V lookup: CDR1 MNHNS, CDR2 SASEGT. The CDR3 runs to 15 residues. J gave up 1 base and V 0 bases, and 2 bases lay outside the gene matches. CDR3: CASSEAAGGNTEAFF. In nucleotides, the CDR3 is TGTGCCAGCAGTGAAGCGGCAGGGGGGAACACTGAAGCTTTCTTT.

CDR3 nucleotides: TGTGCCAGCAGTTTAGATCTAGCGGGATTCTACGAGCAGTACTTC. This encodes CASSLDLAGFYEQYF. V gene TRBV28 combines with J gene TRBJ2-7, with 9 bases lining up with TRBD2. CDR1 is MDHEN, CDR2 SYDVKM, per germline. Trimming cost V 2 bases and J 3 bases; bases outside gene matches: 5. The CDR3 covers 15 residues. Full variable domain (remainder filled in from reference TRBV28 and TRBJ2-7): DVKVTQSSRYLVKRTGEKVFLECVQDMDHENMFWYRQDPGLGLRLIYFSYDVKMKEKGDIPEGYSVSREKKERFSLILESASTNQTSMYLCASSLDLAGFYEQYFGPGTRLTVT.

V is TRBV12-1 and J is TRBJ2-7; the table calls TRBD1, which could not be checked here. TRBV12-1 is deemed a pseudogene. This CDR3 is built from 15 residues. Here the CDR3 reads CASSPGQGELYEQYF. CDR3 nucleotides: TGTGCCAGCAGCCCTGGACAGGGCGAACTCTACGAGCAGTACTTC.